The 31 T cell receptor beta chains below all came from one sample that was sequenced in a study of human T cells and chemical hapten exposure. Each CDR3 protein gets one entry after TCRdb re-called the RACE reads with MiXCR. Of 85,000 to 90,000 distinct CDR3 sequences detected, nearly 10% appear once; the ten largest clones hold approximately 3.9%. Time point defined: pre-sensitization, week 0. Treatment here: therapeutic diphenylcyclopropenone sensitization with weekly scalp DPC. The sequences come from whole blood, collected in connection with sensitization to the hapten diphenylcyclopropenone (DPC). These receptors all come from a woman aged 40-49 years with alopecia areata. Some clones in this sample may be carry-over from other donors' samples.

At least ten counts were recorded for this clonotype. The rearrangement links TRBV3-1 to TRBJ2-1; D gene uncertain. Germline CDR1 is LGHDT and CDR2 is YNNKEL (reference sequence). The CDR3 consists of 11 residues. The V and J ends lost 3 bases and 7 bases respectively, with 4 bases between them. The CDR3 DNA reads TGTGCCAGCAGCCAGCAGAATGAGCAGTTCTTC. It is translated as CASSQQNEQFF.

This clonotype was observed a handful of times. The V call is TRBV29-1, the J call TRBJ1-2; a weak D match, TRBD1 (6 bases). The germline V and J ends were trimmed by 0 bases and 4 bases, with 12 bases remaining between them. Germline V gene data show CDR1 as SQVTM and CDR2 as ANQGSEA. The CDR3 length is 14 residues. The CDR3 coding sequence is TGCAGCGTTGAAGAAGGGGGAATTGCCTATGGCTACACCTTC. Translating gives CSVEEGGIAYGYTF.

This clonotype was found a few times. The rearrangement links TRBV5-1 to TRBJ2-3, with 7 bases that match TRBD1. Germline V CDR1 and CDR2: SGHRS, YFSETQ. The CDR3 extends over 13 amino acids. V trimming: 6 bases; J trimming: 4 bases; junction bases outside the gene matches: 5. The CDR3 coding sequence is TGCGCCAGCAACCGACAGGGCGCAGATACGCAGTATTTT. It codes for CASNRQGADTQYF.

This clonotype appeared a few times. The gene calls are TRBV29-1 and TRBJ2-5; D remains ambiguous. The CDR3 has 12 amino acids. The germline gives CDR1 SQVTM, CDR2 ANQGSEA. V lost 8 bases and J lost 0, with 10 bases in between. CDR3 protein: CSPRKYQETQYF. CDR3 nucleotide sequence: TGCAGCCCACGGAAGTACCAAGAGACCCAGTACTTC.

This clonotype occurred many times. The rearrangement uses TRBV10-1 and TRBJ2-3; 7 bases fit TRBD2. Germline CDR1 reads WNHNN; CDR2 reads SYGVQD (reference sequence). Unmatched junction bases numbered 6, after V lost 0 bases and J lost 6 bases. The CDR3 has 15 residues. The chain's CDR3 is CASSESGSGEDTQYF. The DNA for the CDR3 is TGCGCCAGCAGTGAGTCTGGAAGCGGGGAGGATACGCAGTATTTT.

This clonotype was observed many times. CDR3 loop: CASSQGAANYGYTF. CDR3 DNA sequence: TGTGCCAGCAGCCAAGGGGCCGCTAACTATGGCTACACCTTC. V gene TRBV4-2 combines with J gene TRBJ1-2; D gene ambiguous. The V gene's germline CDR1 is LGHNA and CDR2 YNFKEQ. V shed 1 base and J shed 0 bases, with 6 bases lying between them. The CDR3 spans 14 residues.

This clonotype has a handful of counts. This chain links TRBV14 with TRBJ2-7, with 9 bases identical to TRBD2. The germline V gene encodes CDR1 SGHDN and CDR2 FVKESK. This CDR3 has 16 residues. V was pared by 0 bases and J by 3 bases, with 6 bases of the junction left unmatched. CDR3 nucleotides: TGTGCCAGCAGCCAAGAGGCTTGGCGGGGGGGCTACGAGCAGTACTTC. Translated, it gives CASSQEAWRGGYEQYF.

The J gene is TRBJ1-5, the V gene TRBV20-1; the D gene is possibly TRBD1 (6 bases). The CDR3 has 13 amino acids. CDR1 and CDR2 from the germline V gene are DFQATT and SNEGSKA (reference sequence). V was trimmed by 5 bases and J by 7 bases, leaving 15 bases between them. The CDR3 loop reads CSAQWTEGQPQHF. The CDR3 DNA sequence: TGCAGTGCTCAGTGGACAGAGGGACAGCCCCAGCATTTT.

This clonotype was counted ten times or more. The chain couples TRBV3-1 to TRBJ2-5, with TRBD1 matching over 7 bases. The CDR3 spans 15 residues. Germline CDR1 reads LGHDT; CDR2 reads YNNKEL (reference sequence). The trim removed 5 bases at V and 2 bases at J, leaving 8 bases unmatched. The CDR3 reads CASSNIGTVQETQYF. CDR3 nucleotide sequence: TGTGCCAGCAGCAATATAGGGACAGTACAAGAGACCCAGTACTTC.

This clonotype turned up a few times. This chain uses TRBV5-6 with TRBJ1-6; 9 bases are a match to TRBD1. Trimming removed 4 bases from V and 7 bases from J; junction bases left unmatched: 6. The CDR3 is 15 amino acids. The germline V gene encodes CDR1 SGHDT and CDR2 YYEEEE. In DNA, the CDR3 is TGTGCCAGCAGCCCGGGACAGGGCTGGAATTCACCCCTCCACTTT. Protein sequence: CASSPGQGWNSPLHF.

This clonotype has more than one count but fewer than ten. In DNA, the CDR3 is TGTGCCAGCAGCCCATTGGTGCAGGACCCTAGACCCAATGAGCAGTTCTTC. Translation: CASSPLVQDPRPNEQFF. The chain uses TRBV7-9 and TRBJ2-1; D is uncertain. The CDR3 is 17 residues long. Looked up from germline, CDR1 is SEHNR and CDR2 is FQNEAQ (reference sequence). V shed 5 bases and J shed 6 bases, with 23 bases lying between them.

This clonotype was found a few times. The chain has TRBV7-6 and TRBJ1-3; 10 bases map to TRBD1. The V gene's germline CDR1 is SGHVS and CDR2 FNYEAQ. CDR3 length: 16 residues. V shed 7 bases, J shed 1 base, and the junction held 7 bases outside the gene matches. The CDR3: CASIRDRGLSGNTIYF. As DNA, the CDR3 is TGTGCCAGCATCCGCGACAGGGGGCTATCTGGAAACACCATATATTTT.

The genes are TRBV3-1 and TRBJ2-1, with D possibly being TRBD1 (6 bases). The CDR3 is made up of 16 amino acids. The V and J ends lost 1 base and 3 bases respectively, with 13 bases between them. Germline loops: CDR1 LGHDT, CDR2 YNNKEL (reference sequence). CDR3 coding DNA: TGTGCCAGCAGCCAAGGAGGGGGAACCCTCTACAATGAGCAGTTCTTC. It translates to CASSQGGGTLYNEQFF.

The V call is TRBV30, the J call TRBJ2-5; the D gene is possibly TRBD2 (5 bases). The germline V and J ends were trimmed by 7 bases and 1 base, with 13 bases remaining between them. The length of the CDR3 is 13 residues. The germline CDR1 and CDR2 sequences are GTSNPN and SVGIG (reference sequence). The CDR3 is CAYTGSFQETQYF. CDR3 coding DNA: TGTGCCTACACGGGAAGTTTCCAAGAGACCCAGTACTTC.

The chain combines TRBV6-2 or TRBV6-3 with TRBJ1-1, with D possibly matching TRBD1 (5 bases). In germline, CDR1 is MNHEY, CDR2 SVGEGT. Trimming took off 6 bases at V and 7 bases at J, with 18 bases between the two ends. This CDR3 has 14 amino acids. The CDR3 coding sequence is TGTGCCAGCAGACGAACCGGGACGGACGGTGAAGCTTTCTTT. It specifies CASRRTGTDGEAFF.

Remarks on this clonotype: It may be a read error: a sequence one base away is much more abundant. V is TRBV7-9 and J is TRBJ2-1; D perhaps matches TRBD1 (5 bases). The CDR3 sequence is 14 residues long. Trimming removed 4 bases at V and 11 bases at J, with 18 bases between. CDR1 SEHNR and CDR2 FQNEAQ come from the germline V gene (reference sequence). CDR3 amino acids: CASSSTRQINKQFF. The CDR3 coding sequence is TGTGCCAGCAGCTCGACTCGACAGATTAATAAGCAGTTCTTC.

The chain carries TRBV6-2 or TRBV6-3 and TRBJ2-3, with no clear D. The CDR3 has 16 amino acids. Germline CDR1 MNHEY, CDR2 SVGEGT. Between the trimmed V and J ends, which lost 2 bases and 3 bases, there was a span of 15 bases. The CDR3 region is CASSYRVQELTDTQYF. The DNA of the CDR3 is TGTGCCAGCAGTTACAGGGTCCAAGAACTAACAGATACGCAGTATTTT.

Only a few counts were recorded for this clonotype. The chain carries TRBV28 and TRBJ1-5; D might be TRBD1 (5 bases). The germline CDR1 and CDR2 sequences are MDHEN and SYDVKM. V lost 5 bases to trimming and J lost 7 bases, with 12 bases between them. The CDR3 is made up of 13 amino acids. This CDR3 reads CASSLPGGQPQHF. As DNA, the CDR3 is TGTGCCAGCAGTCTCCCCGGGGGACAGCCCCAGCATTTT. Supplemented by reference TRBV28 and TRBJ1-5, the full variable domain reads DVKVTQSSRYLVKRTGEKVFLECVQDMDHENMFWYRQDPGLGLRLIYFSYDVKMKEKGDIPEGYSVSREKKERFSLILESASTNQTSMYLCASSLPGGQPQHFGDGTRLSIL.

This clonotype was counted many times. This chain connects TRBV11-2 to TRBJ2-3; 8 bases are a match to TRBD1. The germline CDR1 and CDR2 sequences are SGHAT and FQNNGV. The J segment lost 1 base and the V segment lost 5 bases, leaving 8 bases of the junction unmatched. The CDR3 is 16 amino acids. CDR3 residues: CASSARLGQGTDTQYF. Here the CDR3 DNA reads TGTGCCAGCAGCGCACGACTGGGACAGGGCACAGATACGCAGTATTTT. Based on the CDR3 plus reference TRBV11-2 and TRBJ2-3, the full variable domain is EAGVAQSPRYKIIEKRQSVAFWCNPISGHATLYWYQQILGQGPKLLIQFQNNGVVDDSQLPKDRFSAERLKGVDSTLKIQPAKLEDSAVYLCASSARLGQGTDTQYFGPGTRLTVL.

This clonotype was recorded a few times. This rearrangement joins TRBV3-1 to TRBJ2-7, with D possibly being TRBD2 (6 bases). This CDR3 is 13 amino acids long. In germline, CDR1 is LGHDT, CDR2 YNNKEL (reference sequence). Trimming stripped 0 bases from V and 6 bases from J, with 9 bases between. CDR3 amino acids: CASSQDRGTEQYF. In DNA form, the CDR3 reads TGTGCCAGCAGCCAAGATCGGGGGACCGAGCAGTACTTC.

V usage is TRBV4-3 and J usage is TRBJ2-3, with 10 bases matching TRBD2. This CDR3 comprises 16 residues. The junction had 6 bases not matched to a gene; V was cut back by 4 bases and J by 2 bases. Germline V gene data show CDR1 as LGHNA and CDR2 as YSLEER. Here the CDR3 reads CASSRVAGGSTDTQYF. The CDR3 DNA is TGCGCCAGCAGCCGGGTAGCGGGGGGCTCCACAGATACGCAGTATTTT.

There are a few counts of this clonotype. The V call is TRBV6-1, the J call TRBJ2-5; D might be TRBD1 (6 bases). V was trimmed by 6 bases and J by 9 bases, leaving 23 bases between them. The CDR3 has 15 residues. Looked up from germline, CDR1 is MNHNS and CDR2 is SASEGT. CDR3 region: CASRDGRDTYGPQYF. In DNA, the CDR3 is TGTGCCAGCAGAGATGGCCGGGACACCTATGGTCCCCAGTACTTC.

This clonotype was counted ten times or more. The chain is built from TRBV5-4 and TRBJ1-2; weak D call: TRBD1 (6 bases). Germline CDR1 SGHNT, CDR2 YYREEE (reference sequence). CDR3 length: 15 amino acids. Trimming stripped 3 bases from V and 8 bases from J, with 20 bases between. The chain's CDR3 is CASSSRMGGPKGYTF. The CDR3 coding sequence is TGTGCCAGCAGCTCTCGTATGGGGGGCCCCAAGGGCTACACCTTC.

Ten or more counts support this clonotype. The gene calls are TRBV29-1 and TRBJ2-1; possibly TRBD1 for D (5 bases). The CDR3 is 12 residues long. Trimming cost V 7 bases and J 7 bases, with 14 bases left between them. Germline V gene data show CDR1 as SQVTM and CDR2 as ANQGSEA. The DNA of the CDR3 is TGCAGCGGGAGACAGCTGACTAATGAGCAGTTCTTC. Its protein is CSGRQLTNEQFF.

This clonotype was seen a few times. The chain joins TRBV5-6 to TRBJ1-4; 10 nucleotides align to TRBD1. Germline V CDR1 and CDR2: SGHDT, YYEEEE. This CDR3 region has 16 residues. The V segment lost 3 bases and the J segment 6 bases; nucleotides outside the gene matches: 8. The CDR3 spells CASSSALGTGDEKLFF. The CDR3 DNA reads TGTGCCAGCAGCTCGGCCCTTGGGACAGGGGATGAAAAACTGTTTTTT.

This clonotype was detected ten times or more. The chain couples TRBV5-1 to TRBJ2-5; D is uncertain. CDR3 length: 15 amino acids. Trimming cost V 0 bases and J 1 base, with 10 bases left between them. In germline, CDR1 is SGHRS, CDR2 YFSETQ. CDR3 bases: TGCGCCAGCAGCTTGGGATACTTCCCCCAAGAGACCCAGTACTTC. This encodes CASSLGYFPQETQYF.

For this clonotype: This may stem from a read error, because a much larger clone lies one nucleotide away. This rearrangement joins TRBV7-8 to TRBJ1-2, with D unclear. Deletions cut 6 bases from V and 2 bases from J, with 13 bases between. The germline CDR1 and CDR2 sequences are SGHVS and FQNEAQ. This CDR3 spans 14 amino acids. The CDR3 spells CASRKNTRNYGYTF. The DNA for the CDR3 is TGTGCCAGCAGAAAGAATACAAGGAACTATGGCTACACCTTC.

This clonotype was detected only once. The chain is built from TRBV28 and TRBJ2-4; TRBD1 or TRBD2 may be the D gene (6 bases each). This CDR3 has 16 amino acids. Per the germline V gene, CDR1 is MDHEN and CDR2 is SYDVKM. Trimming removed 7 bases from V and 1 base from J, with 17 bases in between. CDR3 nucleotide sequence: TGTGCCAGCACCCTAGGGGGGCGGAGGGCCAAAAACATTCAGTACTTC. It codes for CASTLGGRRAKNIQYF.

Ten or more counts support this clonotype. J is TRBJ2-5 and V is TRBV7-2, with D perhaps being TRBD1 or TRBD2 (7 bases each). The CDR3 totals 14 residues. Germline CDR1 reads SGHTA; CDR2 reads FQGNSA. V was trimmed by 4 bases and J by 3 bases, leaving 12 bases between them. In DNA form, the CDR3 reads TGTGCCAGCAGCTACCAGGGGGGGAAAGAGACCCAGTACTTC. It encodes CASSYQGGKETQYF.

In its sample, this clonotype was seen a few times. The chain has TRBV6-2 or TRBV6-3 and TRBJ1-2, with a weak D call TRBD1 (6 bases). This CDR3 region has 15 residues. Germline-derived CDR1 and CDR2 are MNHEY and SVGEGT. Deletions cut 0 bases from V and 2 bases from J, with 10 bases between. Here the CDR3 reads CASSYSMDSNYGYTF. In DNA form, the CDR3 reads TGTGCCAGCAGTTACTCCATGGACAGCAACTATGGCTACACCTTC.

This clonotype was observed at least ten times. V usage is TRBV29-1 and J usage is TRBJ2-5; D not certain. CDR3 length: 12 amino acids. V lost 4 bases and J lost 1, with 7 bases in between. Germline CDR1 and CDR2: SQVTM and ANQGSEA. In DNA form, the CDR3 reads TGCAGCGTTGGTCTAGTCCAAGAGACCCAGTACTTC. Its protein product is CSVGLVQETQYF.